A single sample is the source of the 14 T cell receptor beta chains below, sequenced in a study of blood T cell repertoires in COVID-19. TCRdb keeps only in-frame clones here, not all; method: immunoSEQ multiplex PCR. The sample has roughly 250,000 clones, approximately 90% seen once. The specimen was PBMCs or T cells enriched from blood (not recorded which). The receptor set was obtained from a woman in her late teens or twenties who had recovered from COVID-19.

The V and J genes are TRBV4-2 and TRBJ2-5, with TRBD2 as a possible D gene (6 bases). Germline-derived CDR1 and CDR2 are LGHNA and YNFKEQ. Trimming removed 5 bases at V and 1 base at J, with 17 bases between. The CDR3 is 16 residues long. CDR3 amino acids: CASSIGTPSTQETQYF. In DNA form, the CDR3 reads TGTGCCAGCAGCATCGGGACTCCCTCCACCCAAGAGACCCAGTACTTC.

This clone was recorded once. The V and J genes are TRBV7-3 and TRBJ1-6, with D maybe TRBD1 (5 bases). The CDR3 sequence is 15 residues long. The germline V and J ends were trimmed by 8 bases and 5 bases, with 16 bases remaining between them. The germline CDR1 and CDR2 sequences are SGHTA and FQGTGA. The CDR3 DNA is TGTGCCAGCCCATACCTACGACAGAATAATTCACCCCTCCACTTT. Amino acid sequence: CASPYLRQNNSPLHF.

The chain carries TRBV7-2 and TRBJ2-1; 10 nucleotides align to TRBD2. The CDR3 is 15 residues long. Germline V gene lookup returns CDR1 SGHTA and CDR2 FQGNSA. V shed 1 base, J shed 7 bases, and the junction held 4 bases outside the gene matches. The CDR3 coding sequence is TGTGCCAGCAGCTTAGGTCCTAGCGGGGGTAATGAGCAGTTCTTC. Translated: CASSLGPSGGNEQFF.

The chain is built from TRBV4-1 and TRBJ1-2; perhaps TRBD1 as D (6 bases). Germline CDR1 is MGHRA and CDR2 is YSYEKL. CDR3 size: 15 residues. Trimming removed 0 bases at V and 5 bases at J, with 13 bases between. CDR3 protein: CASSQEMIGTYGYTF. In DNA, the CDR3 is TGCGCCAGCAGCCAAGAAATGATCGGGACATATGGCTACACCTTC.

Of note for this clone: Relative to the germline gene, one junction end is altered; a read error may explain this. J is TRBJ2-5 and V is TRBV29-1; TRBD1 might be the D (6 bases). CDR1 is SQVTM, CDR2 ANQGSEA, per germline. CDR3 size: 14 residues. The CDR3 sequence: CSVALLDRQEAQYF. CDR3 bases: TGCAGCGTTGCTCTCCTGGACAGACAAGAGGCCCAGTACTTC. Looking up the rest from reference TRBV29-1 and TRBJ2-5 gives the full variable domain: SAVISQKPSRDICQRGTSLTIQCQVDSQVTMMFWYRQQPGQSLTLIATANQGSEATYESGFVIDKFPISRPNLTFSTLTVSNMSPEDSSIYLCSVALLDRQEAQYFGPGTRLLVL.

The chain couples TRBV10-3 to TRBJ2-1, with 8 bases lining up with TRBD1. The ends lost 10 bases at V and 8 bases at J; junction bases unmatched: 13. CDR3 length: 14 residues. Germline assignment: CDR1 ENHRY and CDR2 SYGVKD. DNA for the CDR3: TGTGCCACCACCACTCAGGGGGCGATGGATGAGCAGTTCTTC. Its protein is CATTTQGAMDEQFF.

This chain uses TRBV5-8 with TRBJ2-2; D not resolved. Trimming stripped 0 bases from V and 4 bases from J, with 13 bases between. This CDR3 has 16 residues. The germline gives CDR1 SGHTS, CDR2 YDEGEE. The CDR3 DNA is TGTGCCAGCAGCTTGGCGGTCCGGGTGGGCACCGGGGAGCTGTTTTTT. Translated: CASSLAVRVGTGELFF.

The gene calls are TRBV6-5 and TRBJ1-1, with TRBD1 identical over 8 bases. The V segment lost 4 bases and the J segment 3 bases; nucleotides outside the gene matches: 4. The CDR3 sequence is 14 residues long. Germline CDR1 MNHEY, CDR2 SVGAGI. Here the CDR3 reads CASSSTTGDTEAFF. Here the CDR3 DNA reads TGTGCCAGCAGTTCAACGACAGGGGACACTGAAGCTTTCTTT.

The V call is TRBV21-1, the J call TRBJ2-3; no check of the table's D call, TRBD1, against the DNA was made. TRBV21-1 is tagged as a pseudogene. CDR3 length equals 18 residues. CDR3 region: CASNRSWDRGASTDTQYF. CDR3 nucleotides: TGTGCCAGCAACCGATCCTGGGACAGGGGAGCTAGCACAGATACGCAGTATTTT.

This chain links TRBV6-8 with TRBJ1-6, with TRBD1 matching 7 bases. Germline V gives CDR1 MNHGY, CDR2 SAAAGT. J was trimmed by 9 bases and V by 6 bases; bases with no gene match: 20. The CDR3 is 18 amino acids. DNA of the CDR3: TGTGCCAGCAGCCAGACAAAGACCGGACAGGCTTTAAGTTCACCCCTCCACTTT. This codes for CASSQTKTGQALSSPLHF.

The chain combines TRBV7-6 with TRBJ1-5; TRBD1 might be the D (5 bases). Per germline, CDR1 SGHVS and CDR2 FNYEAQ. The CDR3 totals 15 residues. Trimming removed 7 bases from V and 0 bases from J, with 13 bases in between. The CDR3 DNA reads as TGTGCCAGCACCCGGACACCATATAGCAATCAGCCCCAGCATTTT. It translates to CASTRTPYSNQPQHF. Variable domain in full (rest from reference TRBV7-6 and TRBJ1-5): GAGVSQSPRYKVTKRGQDVALRCDPISGHVSLYWYRQALGQGPEFLTYFNYEAQQDKSGLPNDRFSAERPEGSISTLTIQRTEQRDSAMYRCASTRTPYSNQPQHFGDGTRLSIL.

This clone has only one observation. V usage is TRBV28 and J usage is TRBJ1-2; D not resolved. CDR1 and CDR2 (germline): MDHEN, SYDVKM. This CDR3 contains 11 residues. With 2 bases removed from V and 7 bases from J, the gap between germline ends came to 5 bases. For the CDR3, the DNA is TGTGCCAGCAGTTTAGGGCGTGGCTACACCTTC. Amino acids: CASSLGRGYTF.

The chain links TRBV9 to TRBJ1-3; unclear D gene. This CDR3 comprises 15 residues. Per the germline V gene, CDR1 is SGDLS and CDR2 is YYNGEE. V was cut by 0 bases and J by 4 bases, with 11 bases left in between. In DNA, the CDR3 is TGTGCCAGCAGCGTAGATCCGGGTGGGGGAAACACCATATATTTT. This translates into CASSVDPGGGNTIYF.

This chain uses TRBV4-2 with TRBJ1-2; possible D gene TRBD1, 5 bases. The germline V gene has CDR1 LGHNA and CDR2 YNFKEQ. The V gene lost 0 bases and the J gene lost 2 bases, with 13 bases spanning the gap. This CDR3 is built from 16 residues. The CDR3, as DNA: TGTGCCAGCAGCCAAGATTTAACAGGAAAGAACTATGGCTACACCTTC. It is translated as CASSQDLTGKNYGYTF.